The 14 T cell receptor beta chains below come from one sample, sequenced in a study of T cells after yellow fever vaccination. Each CDR3 protein is one row after TCRdb ran MiXCR on the 5' RACE reads. The sample contains around 300,000 distinct CDR3 sequences, 3.5% to 4.5% of which appear only once. The sequences come from PBMCs, collected 15 days after the yellow fever booster vaccination. These TCRs come from a man between 18 and 29 years old who received the YFV17D yellow fever vaccine.

Regarding this clonotype: A much larger clone differs by one base, so this may be a read error. This sequence joins TRBV12-3 or TRBV12-4 and TRBJ1-1, with 8 bases lining up with TRBD1. V was pared by 3 bases and J by 4 bases, with 4 bases of the junction left unmatched. The CDR3 covers 14 residues. The CDR3 nucleotides are TGTGCCAGCAGTTTTGGAGACAGGGGCACTGAAGCTTTCTTT. This codes for CASSFGDRGTEAFF.

The V and J genes are TRBV28 and TRBJ1-2; D gene uncertain. There are 14 residues in the CDR3. V lost 3 bases and J 6 bases, leaving 14 bases between the germline ends. Germline V gene data show CDR1 as MDHEN and CDR2 as SYDVKM. CDR3 protein: CASSFRAAQDGYTF. The CDR3 nucleotides read TGTGCCAGCAGTTTTCGTGCTGCGCAAGATGGCTACACCTTC.

This clonotype was observed many times. The chain recombines TRBV11-2 with TRBJ2-7, with 8 bases lining up with TRBD1. In germline, CDR1 is SGHAT, CDR2 FQNNGV. Trimming removed 4 bases from V and 4 bases from J; junction bases left unmatched: 6. The CDR3 contains 14 residues. The CDR3 protein is CASSWGTGFYEQYV. DNA of the CDR3: TGTGCCAGCAGCTGGGGGACAGGATTTTACGAGCAGTACGTC.

This clonotype was seen only a few times. V is TRBV20-1 and J is TRBJ2-1; D ambiguous. Trimming stripped 7 bases from V and 0 bases from J, with 16 bases between. The CDR3 spans 15 residues. The germline V gene has CDR1 DFQATT and CDR2 SNEGSKA (reference sequence). The CDR3 nucleotides read TGCAGTGTCAGAGCTGGAATCAGCTCCTACAATGAGCAGTTCTTC. Protein product: CSVRAGISSYNEQFF.

The V gene is TRBV5-4, the J gene TRBJ2-2, with 8 bases matching TRBD1. Germline V CDR1 and CDR2: SGHNT, YYREEE (reference sequence). This CDR3 has 20 amino acids. With V trimmed by 1 base and J by 0 bases, 14 bases remained unmatched. The CDR3 protein is CASSLLDRVFLISNTGELFF. The CDR3 region has the DNA TGTGCCAGCAGCTTGTTGGACAGGGTTTTTTTAATTTCGAACACCGGGGAGCTGTTTTTT.

This clonotype occurred many times. The chain carries TRBV5-6 and TRBJ1-2, with TRBD1 matching 11 bases. The CDR3 spans 16 residues. The germline V gene encodes CDR1 SGHDT and CDR2 YYEEEE. The V and J ends lost 5 bases and 2 bases, in that order; junction bases with no gene match: 8. In DNA form, the CDR3 reads TGTGCCAGCAGACTTTCCGGGACAGGGGGAAACTATGGCTACACCTTC. Protein product: CASRLSGTGGNYGYTF. The variable domain in full, completed from reference TRBV5-6 and TRBJ1-2, reads DAGVTQSPTHLIKTRGQQVTLRCSPKSGHDTVSWYQQALGQGPQFIFQYYEEEERQRGNFPDRFSGHQFPNYSSELNVNALLLGDSALYLCASRLSGTGGNYGYTFGSGTRLTVV.

Many counts were recorded for this clonotype. The rearrangement uses TRBV20-1 and TRBJ2-1, with D hard to call. The CDR3 is 13 residues long. Germline CDR1 and CDR2: DFQATT and SNEGSKA (reference sequence). V lost 0 bases to trimming and J lost 5 bases, with 8 bases between them. The CDR3 spells CSARDRQDNEQFF. CDR3 nucleotides: TGCAGTGCTAGAGATCGGCAGGACAATGAGCAGTTCTTC.

The chain employs TRBV5-1 and TRBJ2-2; D is ambiguous. The V gene's germline CDR1 is SGHRS and CDR2 YFSETQ. Trimming removed 1 base from V and 3 bases from J, with 4 bases in between. This CDR3 has 13 amino acids. The CDR3 DNA follows: TGCGCCAGCAGCTTGCACTACACCGGGGAGCTGTTTTTT. It specifies CASSLHYTGELFF. Using reference TRBV5-1 and TRBJ2-2 for the parts outside the CDR3, the full variable domain is KAGVTQTPRYLIKTRGQQVTLSCSPISGHRSVSWYQQTPGQGLQFLFEYFSETQRNKGNFPGRFSGRQFSNSRSEMNVSTLELGDSALYLCASSLHYTGELFFGEGSRLTVL.

This clonotype was found many times. The chain recombines TRBV5-1 with TRBJ2-6, with 9 bases aligning to TRBD1. CDR1 is SGHRS, CDR2 YFSETQ, per germline. The CDR3 is 15 residues long. With V trimmed by 8 bases and J by 0 bases, 3 bases remained unmatched. The CDR3 here is CASGQGYSGANVLTF. The DNA for the CDR3 is TGCGCCAGTGGACAGGGGTACTCTGGGGCCAACGTCCTGACTTTC.

The chain links TRBV29-1 to TRBJ2-5; D remains ambiguous. The CDR3 totals 10 residues. Germline values: CDR1 SQVTM, CDR2 ANQGSEA. V was clipped by 7 bases and J by 5 bases, with 8 bases between them. The CDR3 DNA follows: TGCAGCGCCTCTTGGGAGACCCAGTACTTC. It yields the protein CSASWETQYF.

This clonotype appeared a few times. The V gene is TRBV28, the J gene TRBJ2-5, with unresolved D. The V gene lost 8 bases and the J gene lost 1 base, with 8 bases spanning the gap. The CDR3 extends over 12 amino acids. Per germline, CDR1 MDHEN and CDR2 SYDVKM. CDR3 amino acids: CASGPFQETQYF. CDR3 in DNA: TGTGCCAGCGGACCCTTCCAAGAGACCCAGTACTTC.

CDR3 amino acids: CASSVGQGNNEKLFF. In DNA, the CDR3 is TGTGCCAGCAGTGTTGGACAGGGGAATAATGAAAAACTGTTTTTT. The V and J genes are TRBV2 and TRBJ1-4, with 9 bases fitting TRBD1. Germline V gene sequence: CDR1 SNHLY, CDR2 FYNNEI. The CDR3 runs 15 residues. The V gene end was trimmed by 4 bases and the J gene end by 4 bases; junction bases not matched to a gene: 4.

The chain joins TRBV28 to TRBJ2-7, with a tentative D call TRBD1 (5 bases). CDR1 and CDR2 from the germline V gene are MDHEN and SYDVKM. CDR3 size: 15 residues. Trimming took 4 bases from V and 4 from J, leaving 17 bases between them. CDR3 DNA sequence: TGTGCCAGCAGTTCCCCAGGGCTTAACGGGTACGAGCAGTACGTC. Encoded protein: CASSSPGLNGYEQYV.

This clonotype was seen a handful of times. The chain has TRBV4-3 and TRBJ2-7; 8 nucleotides match TRBD1. The length of the CDR3 is 14 residues. After removal of 1 base from V and 6 bases from J, the junction contained 5 bases not matched to a gene. The V gene's germline CDR1 is LGHNA and CDR2 YSLEER. This CDR3 reads CASSQADRGGEQYF. In DNA, the CDR3 is TGCGCCAGCAGCCAAGCTGACAGGGGTGGCGAGCAGTACTTC.